This T cell receptor beta chain was obtained from a study of cytomegalovirus exposure and HLA in healthy donors. Study-level background: About 82 million unique TCRs from HLA-typed donors were held in an early release of data. Study-wide results and limits: It is likely that the observed cluster of highly shared sequence variants was a sequencing artifact.

Nominal health characterized the donors when sampled, though unrecorded immune exposures were likely. Primers for the PCR totalled 60 Vbeta and 13 Jbeta. Clones were sequenced by immunoSEQ multiplex PCR, and TCRdb holds only the in-frame ones, with some missing. In the table there are 150,000 to 180,000 clones, about 80% of which are singletons. The CDR3 totals 15 residues. CDR1 is SGHKS, CDR2 YYEKEE, per germline (reference sequence). V lost 5 bases and J 3 bases, leaving 18 bases between the germline ends. Regarding this clone: No antigen is known for it.

Sample: PBMCs. The chain carries TRBV5-5 and TRBJ2-7, with TRBD2 as a possible D gene (6 bases). The clonotype originates from a young man in good health and CMV-seropositive. The CDR3 nucleotides are TGTGCCAGCAGGATACTAGTGGGGGAGGACTACGAGCAGTACTTC. Amino acids: CASRILVGEDYEQYF.